This T cell receptor beta chain originates from a study of CD8+ T cells in alopecia areata. Study in general: Treated patients swallowed 5 to 10 mg of oral tofacitinib twice daily.

Overall study findings and caveats: Lesional scalp, notably in alopecia totalis/universalis, had clonality above that of normal scalp. Compared with mice, patients displayed less clear TCR sharing, possibly for HLA-related reasons.

Sample treatment: oral pan-JAK inhibitor, 5-10 mg twice daily. Punch biopsies of lesional scalp, plus peripheral blood, were taken from alopecia areata patients. Sequencing used cDNA as its template, made by extracting RNA and reverse transcribing it. Sequencing was performed with immunoSEQ multiplex PCR; in TCRdb, only in-frame clones are kept and a portion is missing. This table holds some 180,000 clones, about 53% found once. Germline CDR1 and CDR2: MDHEN and SYDVKM. The J segment lost 6 bases and the V segment lost 11 bases, leaving 8 bases of the junction unmatched. The CDR3 spans 13 residues. This clone was observed a few times. The antigen is undetermined.

The source was CD8+ T cells sorted from blood, collected at week 24, from a patient treated with tofacitinib. This sequence was found in a human donor with alopecia areata. This rearrangement joins TRBV28 to TRBJ2-2; 8 positions match TRBD1. CDR3 bases: TGTGCCGCTTCAGGGGGCTGGTCCGGGGAGCTGTTTTTT. Translated, it gives CAASGGWSGELFF. Filled out from reference TRBV28 and TRBJ2-2, the complete variable domain reads DVKVTQSSRYLVKRTGEKVFLECVQDMDHENMFWYRQDPGLGLRLIYFSYDVKMKEKGDIPEGYSVSREKKERFSLILESASTNQTSMYLCAASGGWSGELFFGEGSRLTVL.